The 20 T cell receptor beta chains below come from one sample, sequenced in a study of early T cells in non-severe SARS-CoV-2 infection. A single record per CDR3 protein comes from TCRdb applying MiXCR to the 5' RACE reads. The sample lists some 57,000 distinct CDR3 sequences; approximately 12% were seen once. Sample: whole blood. The source of these receptors is an adult who was a healthcare worker with PCR-confirmed SARS-CoV-2 infection or an uninfected control (not recorded which).

The chain combines TRBV3-1 with TRBJ1-3; D is undetermined. V lost 4 bases and J 2 bases, leaving 6 bases between the germline ends. The germline V gene has CDR1 LGHDT and CDR2 YNNKEL (reference sequence). The CDR3 consists of 13 residues. The CDR3 reads CASSLQTGNTIYF. DNA of the CDR3: TGTGCCAGCAGCCTTCAAACTGGAAACACCATATATTTT.

The J gene is TRBJ1-2, the V gene TRBV6-2 or TRBV6-3, with unresolved D. Germline-derived CDR1 and CDR2 are MNHEY and SVGEGT. V was clipped by 0 bases and J by 4 bases, with 9 bases between them. The CDR3 has 14 amino acids. The CDR3 protein is CASSYSPRSYGYTF. DNA of the CDR3: TGTGCCAGCAGTTACTCCCCCAGATCCTATGGCTACACCTTC.

This clonotype was seen a handful of times. This sequence joins TRBV20-1 and TRBJ2-7; 9 positions match TRBD1. J was trimmed by 7 bases and V by 7 bases; bases with no gene match: 8. CDR3 length: 12 amino acids. Germline-derived CDR1 and CDR2 are DFQATT and SNEGSKA (reference sequence). In DNA, the CDR3 is TGCAGTGAGCCGGGACAGGGTGGGGAGCAGTACTTC. It codes for CSEPGQGGEQYF.

This clonotype was observed many times. The chain uses TRBV27 and TRBJ2-7; possibly TRBD1 or TRBD2 for D (6 bases each). The length of the CDR3 is 14 residues. Germline V lookup: CDR1 MNHEY, CDR2 SMNVEV (reference sequence). Trimming shortened V by 6 bases and J by 0 bases, and 12 bases separated the two germline ends. The DNA for the CDR3 is TGTGCCAGCAGCTCGGGGGCCAGCTCCTACGAGCAGTACTTC. Translating it yields CASSSGASSYEQYF.

This clonotype appeared a single time. A read error may be the cause here, since a much bigger clone is one base away. The chain combines TRBV9 with TRBJ2-7; 9 positions match TRBD1. The CDR3 runs 13 residues. The V gene end was trimmed by 7 bases and the J gene end by 4 bases; junction bases not matched to a gene: 6. Germline CDR1 reads SGDLS; CDR2 reads YYNGEE. The CDR3: CASGTGYLYEQYF. The DNA of the CDR3 is TGTGCCAGCGGGACAGGGTATCTATACGAGCAGTACTTC.

There are a few counts of this clonotype. This rearrangement joins TRBV11-2 to TRBJ2-5; D is ambiguous. The germline V and J ends were trimmed by 3 bases and 4 bases, with 9 bases remaining between them. The germline gives CDR1 SGHAT, CDR2 FQNNGV. This CDR3 is built from 13 residues. The CDR3 region has the DNA TGTGCCAGCAGCTTGAACAGCCCAGAGACCCAGTACTTC. It is translated as CASSLNSPETQYF.

This clonotype showed up just a few times. This chain joins TRBV7-2 and TRBJ2-1, with D perhaps TRBD2 (5 bases). The germline gives CDR1 SGHTA, CDR2 FQGNSA. The CDR3 loop spans 12 amino acids. V was pared by 5 bases and J by 7 bases, with 9 bases between. In nucleotides, the CDR3 is TGTGCCAGCAGCCGGAGGAGGAATGAGCAGTTCTTC. Translation: CASSRRRNEQFF.

The sample holds many counts of this clonotype. The chain joins TRBV4-1 to TRBJ2-7; D perhaps matches TRBD2 (6 bases). The germline V and J ends were trimmed by 4 bases and 0 bases, with 22 bases remaining between them. This CDR3 is built from 18 residues. CDR1 is MGHRA and CDR2 is YSYEKL in the germline V gene. The CDR3 sequence: CASSPAPGGTRSSYEQYF. In DNA, the CDR3 is TGCGCCAGCAGCCCTGCCCCCGGCGGGACCAGGAGCTCCTACGAGCAGTACTTC.

The chain employs TRBV10-3 and TRBJ1-5; TRBD1 agrees at 9 bases. The length of the CDR3 is 12 residues. Germline loops: CDR1 ENHRY, CDR2 SYGVKD. V trimming: 10 bases; J trimming: 7 bases; junction bases outside the gene matches: 5. In nucleotides, the CDR3 is TGTGCCACGCGGACAGGGGAACAGCCCCAGCATTTT. It is translated as CATRTGEQPQHF.

This clonotype was picked up one time. The rearrangement links TRBV29-1 to TRBJ2-5; 8 bases line up with TRBD1. CDR1 is SQVTM, CDR2 ANQGSEA, per germline. V lost 2 bases and J lost 4; bases outside the gene matches: 9. There are 15 residues in the CDR3. The CDR3 sequence is CSVEYETGELETQYF. CDR3 bases: TGCAGCGTTGAATATGAGACAGGGGAGCTAGAGACCCAGTACTTC.

The gene calls are TRBV19 and TRBJ1-1; TRBD1 is a possible D gene (5 bases). The V and J ends lost 5 bases and 4 bases respectively, with 11 bases between them. CDR3 length equals 13 residues. Germline assignment: CDR1 LNHDA and CDR2 SQIVND (reference sequence). The DNA for the CDR3 is TGTGCCAGTAGTTCCCAGGGCGTCACTGAAGCTTTCTTT. It specifies CASSSQGVTEAFF.

The gene calls are TRBV4-1 and TRBJ1-5, with D unclear. Trimming pared 1 base from V and 0 bases from J, leaving 7 bases between. Germline CDR1 and CDR2: MGHRA and YSYEKL. The CDR3 totals 15 residues. Written as DNA, the CDR3 is TGCGCCAGCAGCCAAGTCCGAGGTAGCAATCAGCCCCAGCATTTT. The encoded protein is CASSQVRGSNQPQHF.

This sequence joins TRBV9 and TRBJ2-7; 8 positions agree with TRBD2. V lost 3 bases, J lost 4 bases, and 15 bases stayed unmatched. The CDR3 spans 17 residues. Per the germline V gene, CDR1 is SGDLS and CDR2 is YYNGEE. The CDR3 coding sequence is TGTGCCAGCAGCGCCTCCAGGACTAGCTCGCAGCCTTACGAGCAGTACTTC. As protein: CASSASRTSSQPYEQYF.

Many counts were recorded for this clonotype. The V and J genes are TRBV12-3 or TRBV12-4 and TRBJ2-1; D is ambiguous. V lost 3 bases to trimming and J lost 7 bases, with 10 bases between them. The CDR3 contains 13 residues. In DNA form, the CDR3 reads TGTGCCAGCAGTTTCTCGCTCGGGAATGAGCAGTTCTTC. This sequence encodes CASSFSLGNEQFF.

This clonotype was seen repeatedly, ten times or more. The chain combines TRBV5-1 with TRBJ2-7; D remains ambiguous. Germline V CDR1 and CDR2: SGHRS, YFSETQ. The CDR3 totals 13 residues. V dropped 1 base and J dropped 3 bases, with 8 bases sitting between them. The DNA for the CDR3 is TGCGCCAGCAGCTTGCAGGAGAACTACGAGCAGTACTTC. This encodes CASSLQENYEQYF.

This clonotype has ten or more counts. The chain is built from TRBV7-9 and TRBJ2-1; D gene uncertain. CDR1 and CDR2 from the germline V gene are SEHNR and FQNEAQ (reference sequence). The V end was cut by 1 base, the J end by 8 bases, with 6 bases between. This CDR3 comprises 12 residues. The CDR3 DNA follows: TGTGCCAGCAGCTTAGTTGTCTATGAGCAGTTCTTC. Protein: CASSLVVYEQFF.

This clonotype was counted between two and nine times. The CDR3 reads CASSLSPGQQETQYF. CDR3 nucleotide sequence: TGTGCCAGCAGCCTATCCCCGGGACAGCAAGAGACCCAGTACTTC. The chain employs TRBV5-5 and TRBJ2-5; 7 nucleotides agree with TRBD1. With V trimmed by 4 bases and J by 2 bases, 8 bases remained unmatched. Germline CDR1 SGHKS, CDR2 YYEKEE (reference sequence). This CDR3 region has 15 residues.

The V call is TRBV20-1, the J call TRBJ1-4, with D possibly being TRBD1 (6 bases). CDR1 DFQATT and CDR2 SNEGSKA come from the germline V gene (reference sequence). The CDR3 extends over 13 amino acids. V lost 6 bases to trimming and J lost 8 bases, with 16 bases between them. CDR3 DNA sequence: TGCAGTGCCGTCTCGGGGGGCCACGAAAAACTGTTTTTT. Protein: CSAVSGGHEKLFF.

The chain recombines TRBV27 with TRBJ2-1; 11 nucleotides align to TRBD2. The V gene end was trimmed by 0 bases and the J gene end by 4 bases; junction bases not matched to a gene: 17. There are 21 residues in the CDR3. Germline V gene data show CDR1 as MNHEY and CDR2 as SMNVEV (reference sequence). CDR3 sequence: CASSLSKPTSGTRNPYNEQFF. Written as DNA, the CDR3 is TGTGCCAGCAGTTTATCGAAGCCGACTAGCGGGACCCGGAACCCTTACAATGAGCAGTTCTTC.

This clonotype was observed a few times. The gene calls are TRBV5-6 and TRBJ2-5, with D perhaps matching TRBD1 (6 bases). The CDR3 covers 15 residues. Between the trimmed V and J ends, which lost 1 base and 5 bases, there was a span of 15 bases. Germline V gives CDR1 SGHDT, CDR2 YYEEEE. In DNA form, the CDR3 reads TGTGCCAGCAGCTTGATTGTTGGGGGCCGGGAGACCCAGTACTTC. Translating it yields CASSLIVGGRETQYF. The full variable domain, with the rest looked up from reference TRBV5-6 and TRBJ2-5, is DAGVTQSPTHLIKTRGQQVTLRCSPKSGHDTVSWYQQALGQGPQFIFQYYEEEERQRGNFPDRFSGHQFPNYSSELNVNALLLGDSALYLCASSLIVGGRETQYFGPGTRLLVL.